These T cell receptor beta chains were read from a single sample in a study of Ad26.COV2.S vaccination and SARS-CoV-2 variants. TCRdb's copy holds only in-frame clones and misses some; the assay was immunoSEQ multiplex PCR. The sample has roughly 300,000 clones, about nine tenths seen once; the top ten hold around 6.6%. The source was peripheral blood, collected in a trial of Ad26.COV2.S vaccine versus placebo. The source is a person aged 18-60 years who received the Ad26.COV2.S COVID-19 vaccine or a placebo. CDR3s include the opening cysteine and the closing phenylalanine or tryptophan. A D gene is named only where the DNA matches it firmly. Part of the rows lack a size; the others show once, few, many or a class for expanded clones.

abundance: -
j_gene: TRBJ1-1
d_gene: -
v_gene: TRBV5-5
CDR3nt: TGTGCCAGCAGCTTGTTGGGCAGGGGTCCCACTGAAGCTTTCTTT
CDR3aa: CASSLLGRGPTEAFF

abundance: -
j_gene: TRBJ1-1
d_gene: -
v_gene: TRBV12-3/TRBV12-4
CDR3nt: TGTGCCAGCAGATCCAGACAGACCTCTGAAGCTTTCTTT
CDR3aa: CASRSRQTSEAFF

abundance: -
j_gene: TRBJ1-1
d_gene: -
v_gene: TRBV12-3/TRBV12-4
CDR3nt: TGTGCCAGCAGTTCCCCTACGGAGGCTGAAGCTTTCTTT
CDR3aa: CASSSPTEAEAFF

abundance: once
j_gene: TRBJ2-7
d_gene: TRBD2
v_gene: TRBV6-6
CDR3nt: TGTGCCAGCAGTCCCTCCCTTAGACTAGCGGGAGTGTACGAGCAGTACTTC
CDR3aa: CASSPSLRLAGVYEQYF

abundance: -
j_gene: TRBJ1-1
d_gene: -
v_gene: TRBV7-9
CDR3nt: TGTGCCAGCAGACGCGAATGGGACGAAGCTTTCTTT
CDR3aa: CASRREWDEAFF

abundance: -
j_gene: TRBJ2-5
d_gene: TRBD2
v_gene: TRBV19
CDR3nt: TGTGCCAGTAGTATAAGGCGGGGGAAAGAGACCCAGTACTTC
CDR3aa: CASSIRRGKETQYF

abundance: once
j_gene: TRBJ1-1
d_gene: -
v_gene: TRBV29-1
CDR3nt: TGCAGCGTTACCGGACAGTTGAACACTGAAGCTTTCTTT
CDR3aa: CSVTGQLNTEAFF

abundance: many
j_gene: TRBJ1-3
d_gene: -
v_gene: TRBV21-1
CDR3nt: TGTGCCAGCCCAGGGACAGCCCGACCCAATTTCTCTGGAAACACCATATATTTT
CDR3aa: CASPGTARPNFSGNTIYF

abundance: -
j_gene: TRBJ2-7
d_gene: -
v_gene: TRBV14
CDR3nt: TGTGCCAGCAGCCAAGAGTCCTCATTACCATCCTACGAGCAGTACTTC
CDR3aa: CASSQESSLPSYEQYF

abundance: -
j_gene: TRBJ1-3
d_gene: -
v_gene: TRBV18
CDR3nt: TGTGCCAGCTCACCGGGCTCTCTCTCTGGAAACACCATATATTTT
CDR3aa: CASSPGSLSGNTIYF

abundance: few
j_gene: TRBJ2-7
d_gene: TRBD1
v_gene: TRBV7-3
CDR3nt: TGTGCCAGCAGCCTGGGACAGTTCTACGAGCAGTACTTC
CDR3aa: CASSLGQFYEQYF

abundance: -
j_gene: TRBJ2-3
d_gene: TRBD1
v_gene: TRBV7-2
CDR3nt: TGTGCCAGCAGCCCTCGGACAGGTGCGCAGTATTTT
CDR3aa: CASSPRTGAQYF

abundance: once
j_gene: TRBJ2-7
d_gene: TRBD1
v_gene: TRBV13
CDR3nt: TGTGCCAGCAGCCCCGGACAGGGGCACTACGAGCAGTACTTC
CDR3aa: CASSPGQGHYEQYF

abundance: -
j_gene: TRBJ2-5
d_gene: -
v_gene: TRBV27
CDR3nt: TGTGCCAGCAGTTTAAGGAATAGTCGGGAGACCCAGTACTTC
CDR3aa: CASSLRNSRETQYF

abundance: -
j_gene: TRBJ1-5
d_gene: -
v_gene: TRBV6-6
CDR3nt: TGTGCCAGCTTCCTAGGGGGTACCCAGCATTTT
CDR3aa: CASFLGGTQHF

abundance: -
j_gene: TRBJ1-5
d_gene: -
v_gene: TRBV15
CDR3nt: TGTGCCACCAGCAGGGACAGCGATAATAGCAATCAGCCCCAGCATTTT
CDR3aa: CATSRDSDNSNQPQHF

abundance: -
j_gene: TRBJ2-2
d_gene: -
v_gene: TRBV7-2
CDR3nt: TGTGCCAGCAGCTTAGCCCCCAGCGCGAACACCGGGGAGCTGTTTTTT
CDR3aa: CASSLAPSANTGELFF

abundance: -
j_gene: TRBJ1-2
d_gene: TRBD1
v_gene: TRBV19
CDR3nt: TGTGCCAGTAGTAAGTGGGACAGGGGACGTGGCTACACCTTC
CDR3aa: CASSKWDRGRGYTF

abundance: -
j_gene: TRBJ2-2
d_gene: TRBD2
v_gene: TRBV11-3
CDR3nt: TGTGCCAGCAGCTTAAAGGTTGGGGCTATTTCGGGAGGGCCCGGGGAGCTGTTTTTT
CDR3aa: CASSLKVGAISGGPGELFF

abundance: -
j_gene: TRBJ2-2
d_gene: TRBD2
v_gene: TRBV11-1
CDR3nt: TGTGCCAGCAGCCCGGGACTAGCGAACACCGGGGAGCTGTTTTTT
CDR3aa: CASSPGLANTGELFF

abundance: -
j_gene: TRBJ1-2
d_gene: -
v_gene: TRBV9
CDR3nt: TGTGCCAGCAGCGCCGACAACTACTATGGCTACACCTTC
CDR3aa: CASSADNYYGYTF

abundance: few
j_gene: TRBJ2-1
d_gene: TRBD2
v_gene: TRBV10-3
CDR3nt: TGTGCCATCAGTGACCCCACACGACTAGCGGGAGTTTCCAATGAGCAGTTCTTC
CDR3aa: CAISDPTRLAGVSNEQFF

abundance: few
j_gene: TRBJ1-1
d_gene: -
v_gene: TRBV2
CDR3nt: TGTGCCAGCGGACAGACAGGAGAAGCTTTCTTT
CDR3aa: CASGQTGEAFF

abundance: -
j_gene: TRBJ1-2
d_gene: -
v_gene: TRBV4-3
CDR3nt: TGCGCCAGCGGGCCTGACAGCGGACCCTATGGCTACACCTTC
CDR3aa: CASGPDSGPYGYTF

abundance: -
j_gene: TRBJ2-1
d_gene: TRBD2
v_gene: TRBV19
CDR3nt: TGTGCCAGTAGTCCAAAATCTAGCGGGACTAGCTTTCATGAGCAGTTCTTC
CDR3aa: CASSPKSSGTSFHEQFF

abundance: -
j_gene: TRBJ1-3
d_gene: -
v_gene: TRBV13
CDR3nt: TGTGCCAGCAGCCTCGGACGGAAAACGGGGAACACCATATATTTT
CDR3aa: CASSLGRKTGNTIYF

abundance: -
j_gene: TRBJ1-3
d_gene: -
v_gene: TRBV30
CDR3nt: TGTGCCTGCTACCAGCGATCTGGAAACACCATATATTTT
CDR3aa: CACYQRSGNTIYF

abundance: -
j_gene: TRBJ2-5
d_gene: -
v_gene: TRBV7-2
CDR3nt: TGTGCCAGCAGCCCGCCCGGGAGAGGAGAGACCCAGTACTTC
CDR3aa: CASSPPGRGETQYF

abundance: -
j_gene: TRBJ2-3
d_gene: -
v_gene: TRBV28
CDR3nt: TGTGCCAGCAGTTTATCTTCCCCAAGGGCTAGCACAGATACGCAGTATTTT
CDR3aa: CASSLSSPRASTDTQYF

abundance: -
j_gene: TRBJ2-3
d_gene: -
v_gene: TRBV12-5
CDR3nt: TGTGCTAGTGGTTTTACCGGGGGAACAGATACGCAGTATTTT
CDR3aa: CASGFTGGTDTQYF

abundance: few
j_gene: TRBJ2-6
d_gene: -
v_gene: TRBV6-4
CDR3nt: TGTGCCAGCAGTGAAAGGCCTTCGGAGGGGGCCAACGTCCTGACTTTC
CDR3aa: CASSERPSEGANVLTF

abundance: -
j_gene: TRBJ2-1
d_gene: TRBD2
v_gene: TRBV20-1
CDR3nt: TGCAGTGCTAGTTCGGGACTAGCGGGCGGGAGCTCCTACAATGAGCAGTTCTTC
CDR3aa: CSASSGLAGGSSYNEQFF

abundance: -
j_gene: TRBJ2-7
d_gene: -
v_gene: TRBV3-1/TRBV3-2
CDR3nt: TGTGCCAGCAGCCCTACGGAACTGTTGAGGGAGCAGTACTTC
CDR3aa: CASSPTELLREQYF

abundance: -
j_gene: TRBJ2-7
d_gene: -
v_gene: TRBV19
CDR3nt: TGTGCCAGTAGTAGATCGGGGAAATCCTACGAGCAGTACTTC
CDR3aa: CASSRSGKSYEQYF

abundance: -
j_gene: TRBJ1-1
d_gene: TRBD1
v_gene: TRBV2
CDR3nt: TGTGCCAGCAGAGAGGGACAGGTCTTCACTGAAGCTTTCTTT
CDR3aa: CASREGQVFTEAFF

abundance: -
j_gene: TRBJ1-4
d_gene: -
v_gene: TRBV7-2
CDR3nt: TGTGCCAGCAGCGGCCGGGGAGGGGGTGGTGAAAAACTGTTTTTT
CDR3aa: CASSGRGGGGEKLFF

abundance: -
j_gene: TRBJ2-7
d_gene: -
v_gene: TRBV6-2/TRBV6-3
CDR3nt: TGTGCCAGCAGTCCCCACACCAGGGTGTACGAGCAGTACTTC
CDR3aa: CASSPHTRVYEQYF

abundance: -
j_gene: TRBJ2-1
d_gene: TRBD1
v_gene: TRBV25-1
CDR3nt: TGTGCCAGCTCCGGGACAGGCACCTACAATGAGCAGTTCTTC
CDR3aa: CASSGTGTYNEQFF

abundance: once
j_gene: TRBJ1-1
d_gene: -
v_gene: TRBV28
CDR3nt: TGTGCCAGCAGTTTGTCAGGTGGAACTGAAGCTTTCTTT
CDR3aa: CASSLSGGTEAFF

abundance: -
j_gene: TRBJ1-4
d_gene: -
v_gene: TRBV24-1
CDR3nt: TGTGCCACCAGTGATTACAAACTTAGATTAGATGGGTCGCGCCGAGAAAAACTGTTTTTT
CDR3aa: CATSDYKLRLDGSRREKLFF

abundance: few
j_gene: TRBJ2-3
d_gene: -
v_gene: TRBV6-5
CDR3nt: TGTGCCAGCATTTCCCCCACAGATACGCAGTATTTT
CDR3aa: CASISPTDTQYF

abundance: -
j_gene: TRBJ1-4
d_gene: TRBD1
v_gene: TRBV10-3
CDR3nt: TGTGCCATCAGTGATGGGACAGGGGGAATGGGTGAAAAACTGTTTTTT
CDR3aa: CAISDGTGGMGEKLFF

abundance: -
j_gene: TRBJ2-1
d_gene: TRBD2
v_gene: TRBV4-3
CDR3nt: TGCGCCAGCAGCCAAGAAAGGGGCGGGAGCTACTACAATGAGCAGTTCTTC
CDR3aa: CASSQERGGSYYNEQFF

abundance: -
j_gene: TRBJ1-2
d_gene: -
v_gene: TRBV5-1
CDR3nt: TGCGCCAGCAGCTCTAAGGTAGCTAACTATGGCTACACCTTC
CDR3aa: CASSSKVANYGYTF

abundance: -
j_gene: TRBJ2-1
d_gene: -
v_gene: TRBV12-5
CDR3nt: TGTGCTAGTGCTATAGCCTCTTCCTACAATGAGCAGTTCTTC
CDR3aa: CASAIASSYNEQFF

abundance: -
j_gene: TRBJ1-3
d_gene: -
v_gene: TRBV18
CDR3nt: TGTGCCAGCTCACCAGCAAGGGGTTCTGGAAACACCATATATTTT
CDR3aa: CASSPARGSGNTIYF

abundance: -
j_gene: TRBJ1-6
d_gene: -
v_gene: TRBV5-1
CDR3nt: TGCGCCAGCAGCTCCGCCCAGGGAGTCTATAATTCACCCCTCCACTTT
CDR3aa: CASSSAQGVYNSPLHF

abundance: -
j_gene: TRBJ1-5
d_gene: -
v_gene: TRBV6-2/TRBV6-3
CDR3nt: TGTGCCAGCAGTTACGAAGGGGGATTCAATCAGCCCCAGCATTTT
CDR3aa: CASSYEGGFNQPQHF

abundance: -
j_gene: TRBJ1-5
d_gene: -
v_gene: TRBV28
CDR3nt: TGTGCCAGCAGGGGGGAAACCATCGGCAATCAGCCCCAGCATTTT
CDR3aa: CASRGETIGNQPQHF

abundance: -
j_gene: TRBJ2-1
d_gene: -
v_gene: TRBV7-3
CDR3nt: TGTGCCAGCAGCCCTTACAGCTACAATGAGCAGTTCTTC
CDR3aa: CASSPYSYNEQFF

abundance: -
j_gene: TRBJ2-2
d_gene: TRBD2
v_gene: TRBV4-3
CDR3nt: TGCGCCAGCAGCCAGGTTCTAGCGGGGGCCGCGTTCACCGGGGAGCTGTTTTTT
CDR3aa: CASSQVLAGAAFTGELFF

abundance: -
j_gene: TRBJ2-7
d_gene: TRBD1
v_gene: TRBV4-3
CDR3nt: TGCGCCAGCAGCCAAGAAATTCTATCTACGGGACAGGGAAAGGACGAGCAGTACTTC
CDR3aa: CASSQEILSTGQGKDEQYF

abundance: -
j_gene: TRBJ1-1
d_gene: -
v_gene: TRBV7-8
CDR3nt: TGTGCCAGCAGCTTCGAAGTAAGCTGGACCCACACTGAAGCTTTCTTT
CDR3aa: CASSFEVSWTHTEAFF

abundance: -
j_gene: TRBJ2-1
d_gene: TRBD1
v_gene: TRBV10-3
CDR3nt: TGTGCCATCAGTGGCCTGACAGGGAATGAGCAGTTCTTC
CDR3aa: CAISGLTGNEQFF

abundance: few
j_gene: TRBJ2-1
d_gene: TRBD1
v_gene: TRBV7-2
CDR3nt: TGTGCCAGCAGCACGGGACAGTACAATGAGCAGTTCTTC
CDR3aa: CASSTGQYNEQFF

abundance: -
j_gene: TRBJ1-1
d_gene: -
v_gene: TRBV28
CDR3nt: TGTGCCAGCAGATTACAGGGTCGCACTGAAGCTTTCTTT
CDR3aa: CASRLQGRTEAFF

abundance: -
j_gene: TRBJ2-7
d_gene: -
v_gene: TRBV7-3
CDR3nt: TGTGCCAGCAGGTGGAGCAGGTACCACCTTTCCTACGAGCAGTACTTC
CDR3aa: CASRWSRYHLSYEQYF

abundance: -
j_gene: TRBJ2-1
d_gene: TRBD2
v_gene: TRBV28
CDR3nt: TGTGCCAGCAGTTTTCCTACTAGCGGGAGAGGCTATGAGCAGTTCTTC
CDR3aa: CASSFPTSGRGYEQFF

abundance: -
j_gene: TRBJ2-1
d_gene: TRBD1
v_gene: TRBV28
CDR3nt: TGTGCCAGCAGTCCATCAGGACAGGGGGCCGGCTATGAGCAGTTCTTC
CDR3aa: CASSPSGQGAGYEQFF